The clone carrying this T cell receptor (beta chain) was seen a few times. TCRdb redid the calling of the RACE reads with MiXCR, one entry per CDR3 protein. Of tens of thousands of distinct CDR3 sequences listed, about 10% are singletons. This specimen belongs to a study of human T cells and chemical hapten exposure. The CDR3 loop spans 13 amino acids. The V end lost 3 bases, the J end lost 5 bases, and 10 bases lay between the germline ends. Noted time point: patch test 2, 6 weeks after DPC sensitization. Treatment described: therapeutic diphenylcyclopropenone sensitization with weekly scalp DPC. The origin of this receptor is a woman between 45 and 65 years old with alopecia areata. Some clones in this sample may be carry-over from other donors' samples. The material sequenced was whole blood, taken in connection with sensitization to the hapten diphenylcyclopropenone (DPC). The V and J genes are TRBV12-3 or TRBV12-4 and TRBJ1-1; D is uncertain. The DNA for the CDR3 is TGTGCCAGCAGTTTTGTAGGCATGACTGAAGCTTTCTTT. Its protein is CASSFVGMTEAFF.